This T cell receptor (beta chain) was obtained from a study of PD-1 blockade in classical Hodgkin lymphoma. Measured with immunoSEQ multiplex PCR; TCRdb has only the in-frame clones, and not every one. The sample consists of 30,000 to 40,000 clones, over 65% of them appearing once. Trimming took off 2 bases at V and 3 bases at J, with 10 bases between the two ends. In germline, CDR1 is SEHNR, CDR2 FQNEAQ (reference sequence). CDR3 length equals 15 residues. After autologous stem cell transplantation all patients relapsed, and prior brentuximab vedotin exposure differed between cohorts. In its sample, this clone was seen a few times.

The V call is TRBV7-9, the J call TRBJ2-2; D not resolved. The sample in question was peripheral blood mononuclear cells (PBMCs), obtained at baseline. This TCR was recovered from a human donor with classical Hodgkin lymphoma. Here the CDR3 reads CASSLMGQYTGELFF. The CDR3 nucleotides are TGTGCCAGCAGCTTAATGGGTCAGTACACCGGGGAGCTGTTTTTT.